This T cell receptor (beta chain) was sequenced during a study of blood T cell repertoires in COVID-19. Overall study: From the United States, Italy and Spain came samples of acute and convalescent COVID-19. T cells, B-cell-depleted T cells, or PBMCs provided the cDNA or gDNA that served as material.

The CDR3 has 16 amino acids. J was trimmed by 0 bases and V by 2 bases; bases with no gene match: 4. CDR1 and CDR2 from the germline V gene are KGHSH and LQKENI. Per the study methods: Reference gene primer amplification gave estimated nucleated cell counts. This table comes from immunoSEQ multiplex PCR, and its TCRdb copy is limited to in-frame clones, with some not included. V, J and clone size are those of that table, while D and trimming were read from the DNA. The sample shows roughly 150,000 clones, approximately 90% of them seen only once. The clonotype was recovered from a woman of 80 years or more with acute or convalescent COVID-19. The rearrangement links TRBV18 to TRBJ2-3, with 8 bases that match TRBD2. Sequenced sample: peripheral blood. CDR3 nucleotides: TGTGCCAGCTCACCATCGGGAGGGCCCAGCACAGATACGCAGTATTTT. Translating gives CASSPSGGPSTDTQYF. Complete variable domain (other parts from reference TRBV18 and TRBJ2-3): NAGVMQNPRHLVRRRGQEARLRCSPMKGHSHVYWYRQLPEEGLKFMVYLQKENIIDESGMPKERFSAEFPKEGPSILRIQQVVRGDSAAYFCASSPSGGPSTDTQYFGPGTRLTVL.